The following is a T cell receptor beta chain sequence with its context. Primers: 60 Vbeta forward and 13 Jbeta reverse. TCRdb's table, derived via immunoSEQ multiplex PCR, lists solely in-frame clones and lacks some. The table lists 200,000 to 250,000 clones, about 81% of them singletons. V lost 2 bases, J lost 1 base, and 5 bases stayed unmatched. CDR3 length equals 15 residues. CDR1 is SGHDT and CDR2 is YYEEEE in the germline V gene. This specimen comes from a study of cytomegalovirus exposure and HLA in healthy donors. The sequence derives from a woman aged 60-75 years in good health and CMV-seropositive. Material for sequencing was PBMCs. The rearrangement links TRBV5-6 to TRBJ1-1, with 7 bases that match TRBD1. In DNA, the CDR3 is TGTGCCAGCAGCTTAAGTAAGGGGGCGAACACTGAAGCTTTCTTT. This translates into CASSLSKGANTEAFF.